Described below is a single T cell receptor (beta chain) sequence and its context. Antigen specificity is unknown. Looked up from germline, CDR1 is SGHTA and CDR2 is FQGNSA. The CDR3 length is 15 residues. No T cells were sorted before total RNA was taken from whole blood. This record belongs to a study of monozygotic twins with inflammatory bowel disease. TCRdb reprocessed the 5' RACE reads and reports one entry per CDR3 protein, with no DNA. With around 400,000 distinct CDR3 sequences in the sample, the ten largest clones hold 2% to 2.5%. The study's findings and limits: Sharing of clonotypes with others was lower in IBD patients than in healthy twins, and this was especially so with disease activity.

This TCR derives from a human donor with ulcerative colitis or Crohn's disease, or a healthy co-twin of an affected twin (not recorded which). Sequenced: blood. J is TRBJ1-6 and V is TRBV7-2; absent DNA, TCRdb's TRBD1 call cannot be checked. CDR3 region: CASSTGGTANSPLHF.